These T cell receptor beta chains were read from a single sample in a study of T cell responses to AZD1222 COVID-19 vaccine. Clones were sequenced by immunoSEQ multiplex PCR, and TCRdb holds only the in-frame ones, with some missing. The sample holds roughly 91,000 clones, 89% seen once. The specimen was peripheral blood, collected on day 0 of AZD1222 vaccination. The receptors shown here come from an adult in good health. The CDR3 runs from the conserved cysteine through the conserved F or W. D genes are given only for firm matches. Part of the rows lack a size; the others show once, few, many or a class for expanded clones.

j_call,d_call,v_call,clone_size,cdr3_nt,cdr3_aa
TRBJ1-4,-,TRBV15,-,TGTGCCACCAGCGCAAGATTTACAAGTTTTGATGAAAAACTGTTTTTT,CATSARFTSFDEKLFF
TRBJ2-1,-,TRBV2,-,TGTGCCAGCCCCCAGTCAGGGGCTGAGCAGTTCTTC,CASPQSGAEQFF
TRBJ2-1,TRBD2,TRBV7-2,-,TGTGCCAGCAGCTCTCGGACTAGCGGGATAAGTAATGAGCAGTTCTTC,CASSSRTSGISNEQFF
TRBJ1-5,-,TRBV7-8,-,TGTGCCAGCAGCCTGGGACTAGCGGGAGACGGTCAGCCCCAGCATTTT,CASSLGLAGDGQPQHF
TRBJ1-5,-,TRBV7-6,once,TGTGCCAGCAGCTTAGCGCATTACAGGGATGATCAGCCCCAGCATTTT,CASSLAHYRDDQPQHF
TRBJ1-1,TRBD1,TRBV6-5,once,TGTGCCAGCAGTTACTGGGGGACAGGGGAGAACACTGAAGCTTTCTTT,CASSYWGTGENTEAFF
TRBJ1-2,-,TRBV6-6,-,TGTGCCAGCAGTTACTCGAGGTCTCAGGCTGGCGGCTACACCTTC,CASSYSRSQAGGYTF
TRBJ1-1,-,TRBV2,-,TGTGCCAGCAGTGCCATTGGGGGGAACACTGAAGCTTTCTTT,CASSAIGGNTEAFF
TRBJ1-2,-,TRBV19,-,TGTGCCAGTAGTATAATAAACAGGGAGACTGGCTACACCTTC,CASSIINRETGYTF
TRBJ1-1,TRBD1,TRBV3-1/TRBV3-2,-,TGTGCCAGCAGCCTGGGACAGGTGAACACTGAAGCTTTCTTT,CASSLGQVNTEAFF
TRBJ2-3,-,TRBV30,-,TGTGCCTGGAGCGCCGCCGGAGTAGGACCTACGCAGTATTTT,CAWSAAGVGPTQYF
TRBJ1-2,-,TRBV30,-,TGTGCCTGGAGTGTACCCGGAAGGGGCTACACCTTC,CAWSVPGRGYTF
TRBJ2-2,-,TRBV19,-,TGTGCCAGCCAATTTTTTGCCGGGGAGCTGTTTTTT,CASQFFAGELFF
TRBJ1-2,-,TRBV6-4,-,TGTGCCAGCAAATTCACAGCAACCGGGACGGGCAACTATGGCTACACCTTC,CASKFTATGTGNYGYTF
TRBJ2-3,-,TRBV11-2,-,TGTGCCAGCAGGCCTACAGGGGATACGCAGTATTTT,CASRPTGDTQYF
TRBJ2-1,-,TRBV18,-,TGTGCCAGCTCACCACCGGTGGGGACCTCCTCCTACAATGAGCAGTTCTTC,CASSPPVGTSSYNEQFF
TRBJ2-4,-,TRBV11-2,-,TGTGCCAGCAGCTTAGGGTCAGGGGTGGCCAAAAACATTCAGTACTTC,CASSLGSGVAKNIQYF
TRBJ2-1,TRBD2,TRBV7-6,-,TGTGCCAGCAGCTCACGCAGGGGGCTAGCGGGAGAAGTGGGGCAGTTCTTC,CASSSRRGLAGEVGQFF
TRBJ1-2,TRBD1,TRBV19,-,TGTGCCAGTAGTCCGGGACAGGGGGGCTATGGCTACACCTTC,CASSPGQGGYGYTF
TRBJ1-2,-,TRBV5-4,-,TGTGCCAGCAGCCCTGGGGCGGGTAGCAACTATGGCTACACCTTC,CASSPGAGSNYGYTF
TRBJ1-5,-,TRBV7-2,-,TGTGCCACAACCCGGGAATTTGGCAATCAGCCCCAGCATTTT,CATTREFGNQPQHF
TRBJ2-1,TRBD2,TRBV18,-,TGTGCCAGCTCAACACTAGCGGGAGATAATTGGAACAATGAGCAGTTCTTC,CASSTLAGDNWNNEQFF